This TCR beta chain stems from a study of cytomegalovirus exposure and HLA in healthy donors. The CDR3 is made up of 15 amino acids. Unmatched junction bases numbered 12, after V lost 5 bases and J lost 7 bases. The germline V gene has CDR1 LNHDA and CDR2 SQIVND (reference sequence). A word on this clone: Its antigen remains unidentified.

The study's findings and limits: The authors later linked a missense DCLRE1C variant to TCR beta V- and J-gene trimming.

The PCR contained 60 Vbeta and 13 Jbeta primers. Using immunoSEQ multiplex PCR, the repertoire was profiled, and TCRdb retains in-frame clones only, with some absent. The sample holds roughly 120,000 clones, 55% to 75% seen once. The gene calls are TRBV19 and TRBJ2-5, with 8 nucleotides matching TRBD2. The TCR was taken from a woman aged 40-49 years in good health and CMV-seropositive. Sequencing used PBMCs. The CDR3 loop is CASSGQAGVDGTQYF. The CDR3 DNA reads as TGTGCCAGTAGTGGCCAAGCGGGAGTCGATGGGACCCAGTACTTC.